These T cell receptor beta chains were read from a single sample in a study of OX40 agonist ivuxolimab in advanced cancers. Data came from immunoSEQ multiplex PCR; TCRdb stores just in-frame clones and leaves some out. The sample includes under 45,000 clones, roughly 80% of them seen just once. Source: CD4+ or CD8+ T cells sorted from blood, taken in a trial of the OX40 agonist ivuxolimab. The receptors derive from an adult with an advanced solid tumor such as melanoma, head and neck, liver or kidney cancer. The CDR3 runs from the conserved cysteine through the conserved F or W. Fields, in order: D gene, V gene, J gene, CDR3 DNA, CDR3 protein. The D gene is left open where the match is weak.

>NA|TRBV4-2|TRBJ1-2
TGTGCCAGCAGCTTAGGAGGCTATGGCTACACCTTC
CASSLGGYGYTF
>NA|TRBV7-8|TRBJ2-1
TGTGCCAGCAGCTTAGCGGGTCTGGGCTATGAGCAGTTCTTC
CASSLAGLGYEQFF
>NA|TRBV28|TRBJ2-4
TGTGCCAGCAGTTTATACACTCTCAAGAGGGTGGCCAAAAACATTCAGTACTTC
CASSLYTLKRVAKNIQYF
>NA|TRBV5-1|TRBJ2-5
TGCGCCAGCAGCTTGGGTGGACACTTCCAAGAGACCCAGTACTTC
CASSLGGHFQETQYF
>NA|TRBV30|TRBJ2-3
TGTGCCTGGAGTGTATCGGCCGGCACAGATACGCAGTATTTT
CAWSVSAGTDTQYF
>NA|TRBV2|TRBJ2-1
TGTGCCAGCAGTTCTCGGGACGCCTACAATGAGCAGTTCTTC
CASSSRDAYNEQFF
>TRBD2|TRBV9|TRBJ2-7
TGTGCCAGCAGCGTAAGCGGGATCTCCTACGAGCAGTACTTC
CASSVSGISYEQYF
>TRBD2|TRBV6-5|TRBJ2-5
TGTGCCAGCAGTTCTAGCGGGGGGTACCAAGAGACCCAGTACTTC
CASSSSGGYQETQYF
>TRBD1|TRBV5-4|TRBJ2-5
TGTGCCAGCAGCCCCAAACAGGGTGGGACAGTAGAGACCCAGTACTTC
CASSPKQGGTVETQYF
>NA|TRBV7-8|TRBJ2-3
TGTGCCAGCAGCCTGTCTACTAGCACAGATACGCAGTATTTT
CASSLSTSTDTQYF
>NA|TRBV7-9|TRBJ2-1
TGTGCCAGCAGCTTAGGGTTAACCAGGTTCAATGAGCAGTTCTTC
CASSLGLTRFNEQFF
>TRBD1|TRBV30|TRBJ2-7
TGTGCCTCCACCCGGGACAGACCCTACGAGCAGTACTTC
CASTRDRPYEQYF
>NA|TRBV5-5|TRBJ2-5
TGTGCCAGCAGCTTGGATGGGAGAAGGGAGACCCAGTACTTC
CASSLDGRRETQYF
>TRBD1|TRBV6-4|TRBJ1-6
TGTGCCAGCATCCCGACAGGGTCATATCTCTATAATTCACCCCTCCACTTT
CASIPTGSYLYNSPLHF
>TRBD1|TRBV18|TRBJ2-7
TGTGCCAGCTCACCTCTTTCGGGACAGGGGACACACTACGAGCAGTACTTC
CASSPLSGQGTHYEQYF
>TRBD2|TRBV5-1|TRBJ2-2
TGCGCCAGCAGCTCCGTAGCGGGGGCGGGCACCGGGGAGCTGTTTTTT
CASSSVAGAGTGELFF
>NA|TRBV11-2|TRBJ1-4
TGTGCCAGCAGCTTAGACGGCACCTCGAGGGAAAAACTGTTTTTT
CASSLDGTSREKLFF
>NA|TRBV18|TRBJ2-5
TGTGCCAGCTCTCAGGGTTGGGAGACCCAGTACTTC
CASSQGWETQYF
>NA|TRBV6-6|TRBJ2-5
TGTGCCAGCAGTCCAGCCGACAGACAAGAGACCCAGTACTTC
CASSPADRQETQYF
>TRBD1|TRBV5-1|TRBJ2-1
TGCGCCAGCAGCTTGGTGGGGACAGTAGATGAGCAGTTCTTC
CASSLVGTVDEQFF
>TRBD2|TRBV16|TRBJ2-1
TGTGCCAGCAGCCAGGGACTAGCAGGATTGCGGAATGAGCAGTTCTTC
CASSQGLAGLRNEQFF
>NA|TRBV7-6|TRBJ2-1
TGTGCCAGCAGATTAGGACTAGGGGGTTTGTACAATGAGCAGTTCTTC
CASRLGLGGLYNEQFF
>TRBD1|TRBV9|TRBJ1-6
TGTGCCAGCAGCCCCACCGGGACAGGGTGGGATCCCCTCCACTTT
CASSPTGTGWDPLHF
>TRBD1|TRBV10-3|TRBJ2-7
TGTGCCATCAGTGATGTCGGTGGGACAGGGTTCCACGAGCAGTACTTC
CAISDVGGTGFHEQYF
>NA|TRBV28|TRBJ1-4
TGTGCCAGCAGTTTATCCGGAAAGGAAAAACTGTTTTTT
CASSLSGKEKLFF
>NA|TRBV7-2|TRBJ2-7
TGTGCCAGCAGCTTATGGTGGGGACCCTACGAGCAGTACTTC
CASSLWWGPYEQYF
>NA|TRBV5-1|TRBJ2-1
TGCGCCAGCAGCCCAGGAGGGCAGGGGGGTCGCGGTGAGCAGTTCTTC
CASSPGGQGGRGEQFF